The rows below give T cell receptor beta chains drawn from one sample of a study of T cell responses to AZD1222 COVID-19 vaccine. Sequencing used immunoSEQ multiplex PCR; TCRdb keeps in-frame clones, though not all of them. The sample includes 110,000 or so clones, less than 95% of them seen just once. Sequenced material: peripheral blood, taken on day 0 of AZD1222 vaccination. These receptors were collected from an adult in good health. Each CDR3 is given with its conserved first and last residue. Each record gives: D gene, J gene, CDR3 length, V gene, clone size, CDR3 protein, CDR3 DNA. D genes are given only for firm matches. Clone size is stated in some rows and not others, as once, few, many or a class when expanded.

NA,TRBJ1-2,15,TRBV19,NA,CASVFNGLANYGYTF,TGTGCCAGTGTATTTAACGGGTTGGCTAACTATGGCTACACCTTC
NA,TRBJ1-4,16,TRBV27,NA,CASSHRRGRIREKLFF,TGTGCCAGCAGTCACCGCCGGGGGCGGATTCGTGAAAAACTGTTTTTT
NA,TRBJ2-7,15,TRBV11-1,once,CASSSPGIETYEQYF,TGTGCCAGCAGCTCCCCGGGGATCGAGACCTACGAGCAGTACTTC
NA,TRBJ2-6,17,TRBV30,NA,CAWSETSSSSGANVLTF,TGTGCCTGGAGTGAGACTAGTTCCTCCTCTGGGGCCAACGTCCTGACTTTC
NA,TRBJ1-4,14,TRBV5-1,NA,CASSFLTTNEKLFF,TGCGCCAGCAGCTTTTTAACAACTAATGAAAAACTGTTTTTT
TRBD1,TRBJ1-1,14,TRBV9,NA,CASSPRQGDGGAFF,TGTGCCAGCAGCCCTCGACAGGGGGATGGAGGAGCTTTCTTT
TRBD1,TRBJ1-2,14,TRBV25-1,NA,CASRPDRGFYGYTF,TGTGCCAGCAGGCCGGACAGGGGATTCTATGGCTACACCTTC
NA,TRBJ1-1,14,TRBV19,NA,CASSKRTKNTEAFF,TGTGCCAGTAGTAAACGGACGAAGAACACTGAAGCTTTCTTT
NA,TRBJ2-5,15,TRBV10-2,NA,CASRAVEVYQETQYF,TGCGCCAGCAGGGCGGTGGAGGTGTACCAAGAGACCCAGTACTTC
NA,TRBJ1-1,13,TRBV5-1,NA,CASSRDTNTEAFF,TGCGCCAGCAGCCGAGACACTAACACTGAAGCTTTCTTT
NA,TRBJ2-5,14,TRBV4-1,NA,CASRDRGGDETQYF,TGCGCCAGCAGGGACAGAGGGGGGGACGAGACCCAGTACTTC
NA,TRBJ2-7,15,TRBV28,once,CASSPSTGTTYEQYF,TGTGCCAGCAGTCCATCCACAGGGACGACCTACGAGCAGTACTTC
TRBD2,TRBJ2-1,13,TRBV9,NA,CASSSGLASEQFF,TGTGCCAGCAGCTCGGGACTAGCGAGTGAGCAGTTCTTC
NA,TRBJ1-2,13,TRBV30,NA,CAWSPDRSYGYTF,TGTGCCTGGAGTCCTGACAGATCCTATGGCTACACCTTC
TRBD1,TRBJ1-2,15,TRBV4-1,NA,CASSQEGGSDYGYTF,TGCGCCAGCAGCCAAGAAGGGGGCAGCGATTATGGCTACACCTTC
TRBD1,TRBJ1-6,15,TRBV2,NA,CASSQTTGAHSPLHF,TGTGCCAGCAGTCAAACAACAGGGGCACATTCACCCCTCCACTTT
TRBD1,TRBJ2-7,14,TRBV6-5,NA,CASRTGTVLDEQYF,TGTGCCAGCAGAACCGGGACAGTACTAGACGAGCAGTACTTC
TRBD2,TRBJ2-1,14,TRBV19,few,CASSAGLAIDEQFF,TGTGCCAGTAGTGCGGGACTAGCAATCGATGAGCAGTTCTTC
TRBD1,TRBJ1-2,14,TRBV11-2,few,CASSVDRANYGYTF,TGTGCCAGCAGCGTGGACAGGGCCAACTATGGCTACACCTTC
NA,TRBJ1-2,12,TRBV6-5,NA,CASRFADYGYTF,TGTGCCAGCAGGTTTGCGGACTATGGCTACACCTTC
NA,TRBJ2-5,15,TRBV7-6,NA,CASSFSERRGETQYF,TGTGCCAGCAGCTTTAGTGAGCGGAGGGGAGAGACCCAGTACTTC
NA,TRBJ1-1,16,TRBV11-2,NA,CASSLKVAGGNTEAFF,TGTGCCAGCAGCTTAAAGGTTGCGGGGGGGAACACTGAAGCTTTCTTT
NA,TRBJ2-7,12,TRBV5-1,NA,CASSTHRILLHF,TGCGCCAGCAGCACCCACAGGATCCTACTACACTTC
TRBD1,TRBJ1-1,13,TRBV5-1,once,CASSALGGPEAFF,TGCGCCAGTAGTGCACTAGGGGGCCCTGAAGCTTTCTTT
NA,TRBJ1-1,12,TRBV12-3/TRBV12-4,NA,CASSRLGAEAFF,TGTGCCAGCAGCCGGCTTGGGGCTGAAGCTTTCTTT
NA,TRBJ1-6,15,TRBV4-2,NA,CASSQVGSRGEPLHF,TGTGCCAGCAGCCAAGTGGGGAGTCGGGGAGAGCCCCTCCACTTT
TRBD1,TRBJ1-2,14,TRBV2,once,CASRGQVVNYGYTF,TGTGCCAGCAGGGGACAGGTCGTGAACTATGGCTACACCTTC
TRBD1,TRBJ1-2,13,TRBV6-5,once,CASRETGDNGYTF,TGTGCCAGCAGGGAGACAGGGGATAATGGCTACACCTTC